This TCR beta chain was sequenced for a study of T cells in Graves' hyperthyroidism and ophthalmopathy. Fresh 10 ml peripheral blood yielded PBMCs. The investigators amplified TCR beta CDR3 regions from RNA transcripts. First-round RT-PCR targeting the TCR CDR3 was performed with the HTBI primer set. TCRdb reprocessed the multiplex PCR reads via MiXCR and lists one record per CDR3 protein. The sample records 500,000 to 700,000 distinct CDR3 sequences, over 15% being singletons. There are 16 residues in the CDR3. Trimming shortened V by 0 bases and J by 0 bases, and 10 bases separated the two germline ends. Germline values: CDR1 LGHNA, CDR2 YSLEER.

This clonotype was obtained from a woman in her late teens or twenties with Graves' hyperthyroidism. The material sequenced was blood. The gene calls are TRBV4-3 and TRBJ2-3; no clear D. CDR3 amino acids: CASSQDGRWSTDTQYF. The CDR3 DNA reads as TGCGCCAGCAGCCAAGACGGGCGGTGGAGCACAGATACGCAGTATTTT.